A selection of T cell receptor beta chains follows, all from one sample in a study of shared clonotypes between healthy human individuals. Sequencing was performed with immunoSEQ multiplex PCR; in TCRdb, only in-frame clones are kept and a portion is missing. The sample includes a few million clones, approximately 95% of them seen just once. The sample was naive CD4+ T cells sorted from blood. These receptors were obtained from a man younger than 35 in good health. CDR3s include the opening cysteine and the closing phenylalanine or tryptophan. D genes are given only for firm matches. Clone size is shown for a subset of rows, as once, few, many or a class of expanded clone.

clone size	V gene	J gene	D gene	CDR3 DNA	CDR3 protein
.	TRBV6-5	TRBJ1-3	.	TGTGCCAGCAGTTCACCGGGTGGGCAGCCAGGAAACACCATATATTTT	CASSSPGGQPGNTIYF
.	TRBV7-3	TRBJ2-3	TRBD2	TGTGCCAGCAGCCCAGGACTAGCGGGGGCCCTAATAGACACAGATACGCAGTATTTT	CASSPGLAGALIDTDTQYF
.	TRBV28	TRBJ1-2	TRBD1	TGTGCCAGCAGCAGGACAGGGGACTATGGCTACACCTTC	CASSRTGDYGYTF
.	TRBV15	TRBJ2-3	TRBD2	TGTGCCACCAGCAGAGCAAGCGGGGCAGATACGCAGTATTTT	CATSRASGADTQYF
.	TRBV10-3	TRBJ2-7	.	TGTGCCATCAGTGAGTCTCCAGGGAGCTCCTACGAGCAGTACTTC	CAISESPGSSYEQYF
.	TRBV6-5	TRBJ1-4	.	TGTGCCAGCAGTCGGACTGCAACTAATGAAAAACTGTTTTTT	CASSRTATNEKLFF
once	TRBV11-2	TRBJ1-6	.	TGTGCCAGCAGCTTACGAGGGGTGGGAAATTCACCCCTCCACTTT	CASSLRGVGNSPLHF
.	TRBV5-4	TRBJ1-2	TRBD1	TGTGCCAGCAGCCTGACAGGGCAGGGGGGCTACACCTTC	CASSLTGQGGYTF
.	TRBV2	TRBJ1-5	.	TGTGCCAGCAGTGATCAGGGCATTTATCAGCCCCAGCATTTT	CASSDQGIYQPQHF
.	TRBV11-2	TRBJ2-3	TRBD2	TGTGCCAGCAGCCCAGGACTAGCGTTATATCCAGATACGCAGTATTTT	CASSPGLALYPDTQYF
once	TRBV29-1	TRBJ1-1	TRBD1	TGCAGCGTTGAGTTGCAGGGGGCGGGACGGACTGAAGCTTTCTTT	CSVELQGAGRTEAFF
.	TRBV7-6	TRBJ2-7	TRBD2	TGTGCCAGCAGCTTAGCGTCTAGCGGGGCTATGTACGAGCAGTACTTC	CASSLASSGAMYEQYF
.	TRBV5-4	TRBJ2-3	.	TGTGCCAGCAGCCGGGACCGGATGGAAGATACGCAGTATTTT	CASSRDRMEDTQYF
.	TRBV13	TRBJ1-6	.	TGTGCCAGCAGCTTTTGGGTGGATTCACCCCTCCACTTT	CASSFWVDSPLHF
.	TRBV5-1	TRBJ1-3	.	TGCGCCAGCAGCGTCGGGACCTCTGGAAACACCATATATTTT	CASSVGTSGNTIYF
.	TRBV30	TRBJ2-7	.	TGTGCCTGGGGTAATGGGGACCCTCGGGTGGCGCAGTACTTC	CAWGNGDPRVAQYF
.	TRBV28	TRBJ1-4	.	TGTGCCAGCAGTTTATTCCCGGCAGAGACACGTGAAAAACTGTTTTTT	CASSLFPAETREKLFF
.	TRBV9	TRBJ2-7	.	TGTGCCAGCAGCCCTCAGACAGCCCCCTACGAGCAGTACTTC	CASSPQTAPYEQYF
.	TRBV4-1	TRBJ2-5	.	TGCGCCAGCAGCCAAGGTCCATCCTCGGGGACCCAGTACTTC	CASSQGPSSGTQYF
.	TRBV28	TRBJ2-4	TRBD1	TGTGCCAGCAGTTTCTCGGACAGGGCGCAAAACATTCAGTACTTC	CASSFSDRAQNIQYF
.	TRBV7-6	TRBJ2-3	.	TGTGCCAGCAGCGCCCGCTTGACAGATACGCAGTATTTT	CASSARLTDTQYF
.	TRBV28	TRBJ1-5	.	TGTGCCAGCAGCCCCCGGACATCCAGCAATCAGCCCCAGCATTTT	CASSPRTSSNQPQHF
.	TRBV6-1	TRBJ2-7	TRBD1	TGTGCCAGCCTGGACAGGGGATACTCCTACGAGCAGTACTTC	CASLDRGYSYEQYF
.	TRBV11-2	TRBJ2-7	.	TGTGCCAGCAGCGTCAGACAGGTCTCCTACGAGCAGTACTTC	CASSVRQVSYEQYF
.	TRBV10-3	TRBJ2-5	TRBD2	TGTGCCATCAGTGTGGCGGGAGGGATACAAGAGACCCAGTACTTC	CAISVAGGIQETQYF
.	TRBV2	TRBJ2-1	TRBD1	TGTGCCAGCCGAACCGGGACAGGGTACAATGAGCAGTTCTTC	CASRTGTGYNEQFF
.	TRBV19	TRBJ1-3	TRBD1	TGTGCCAGTAGATCGACAGGGTCTGGAAACACCATATATTTT	CASRSTGSGNTIYF
.	TRBV5-4	TRBJ1-2	.	TGTGCCAGCAGCTTGGCCGAGAGACTGAACTATGGCTACACCTTC	CASSLAERLNYGYTF
.	TRBV9	TRBJ2-2	.	TGTGCCAGCAGCGTAGACCCGGGTACCGCCGGGGAGCTGTTTTTT	CASSVDPGTAGELFF
.	TRBV7-3	TRBJ2-7	.	TGTGCCAGCAGCTTGGGAGTATCCTACGAGCAGTACTTC	CASSLGVSYEQYF
.	TRBV19	TRBJ2-3	.	TGTGCCAGTAGTATAGTTACGGGTACGCAGTATTTT	CASSIVTGTQYF
.	TRBV20-1	TRBJ2-7	.	TGCAGTGCTAGGGCAACCTACGAGCAGTACTTC	CSARATYEQYF
.	TRBV6-5	TRBJ2-5	.	TGTGCCAGCAGCCCCACTGGTATAGTTGGTCGGACCCAGTACTTC	CASSPTGIVGRTQYF
.	TRBV6-1	TRBJ1-2	.	TGTGCCAGCAGTTCACTTGGCTACACCTTC	CASSSLGYTF
.	TRBV29-1	TRBJ2-1	.	TGCAGCGTTCAAAAGACGGTCGGGAGCATAGGCCTCCATGAGCAGTTCTTC	CSVQKTVGSIGLHEQFF
.	TRBV25-1	TRBJ2-5	TRBD2	TGTGCCAGCAGTGAAGGGGGGAGGGCGGTAGAGACCCAGTACTTC	CASSEGGRAVETQYF
.	TRBV6-4	TRBJ1-1	TRBD1	TGTGCCAGCAAATTACAGGGGGCGAGTACTGAAGCTTTCTTT	CASKLQGASTEAFF
.	TRBV7-9	TRBJ2-1	TRBD2	TGTGCCAGCAGCCCCCTCCTAGCGGGAGTTACCTACAATGAGCAGTTCTTC	CASSPLLAGVTYNEQFF
.	TRBV4-1	TRBJ1-5	TRBD1	TGCGCCAGCAGCCAAGCCAGGACAGGGAGCAATCAGCCCCAGCATTTT	CASSQARTGSNQPQHF
.	TRBV4-3	TRBJ1-1	TRBD1	TGCGCCAGCAGCCGTACAGGGGACACTGAAGCTTTCTTT	CASSRTGDTEAFF
.	TRBV5-6	TRBJ2-1	TRBD2	TGTGCCAGCAGCTCAGCCACACTAGCGGGGGTTATGAATGAGCAGTTCTTC	CASSSATLAGVMNEQFF
.	TRBV10-1	TRBJ2-5	.	TGCGCCAGCAGTGGTAGCGGCCCGGGGATCCAGTACTTC	CASSGSGPGIQYF
few	TRBV18	TRBJ1-5	.	TGTGCCAGCTCACGGACAGCCAATCAGCCCCAGCATTTT	CASSRTANQPQHF
.	TRBV27	TRBJ2-1	.	TGTGCCAGCAGTTCGACTATCCTAGGCTCCTACAATGAGCAGTTCTTC	CASSSTILGSYNEQFF
.	TRBV19	TRBJ1-2	.	TGTGCCAGTAGCAAGACCGAGACGCGGTATGGCTACACCTTC	CASSKTETRYGYTF
.	TRBV10-3	TRBJ2-7	.	TGTGCCACCTCAGGGGGGGACAACCGGTTATCTGACTTC	CATSGGDNRLSDF
.	TRBV29-1	TRBJ1-5	.	TGCAGCGTTGGAAATAGCAATCAGCCCCAGCATTTT	CSVGNSNQPQHF
.	TRBV6-1	TRBJ2-7	TRBD2	TGTGCCACTTCAACTAGCGGGATCTACGAGCAGTACTTC	CATSTSGIYEQYF
.	TRBV18	TRBJ1-2	.	TGTGCCAGCTCACCACCGACGGACCTAACGAGTCCCTATGGCTACACCTTC	CASSPPTDLTSPYGYTF
.	TRBV18	TRBJ2-1	.	TGTGCCAGCTCACCAGGGGTAAGGGGGAGACCGCAGTTCTTC	CASSPGVRGRPQFF
.	TRBV5-4	TRBJ1-6	TRBD1	TGTGCCAGCAGCTACGGACAGGATAATTCACCCCTCCACTTT	CASSYGQDNSPLHF
.	TRBV10-3	TRBJ2-7	.	TGTGCCATCAGTGAGCCGGCAGCCTACGAGCAGTACTTC	CAISEPAAYEQYF
.	TRBV4-1	TRBJ1-2	.	TGCGCCAGCAGCCAAGATCCGAACAGCCCGTCTAACTATGGCTACACCTTC	CASSQDPNSPSNYGYTF
.	TRBV19	TRBJ1-2	TRBD1	TGTGCCAGTAGTCCTCAGGAGACCGGGACAGGCCCTCGCTATGGCTACACCTTC	CASSPQETGTGPRYGYTF
.	TRBV18	TRBJ2-7	TRBD1	TGTGCCAGCTCACCCGGACAGGTTTTTCTCTACGAGCAGTACTTC	CASSPGQVFLYEQYF
.	TRBV18	TRBJ1-2	.	TGTGCCAGCTCACCCGGGGGCAGCTATGGCTACACCTTC	CASSPGGSYGYTF
.	TRBV5-1	TRBJ2-3	TRBD2	TGCGCCAGCAGCTCCGAGATAGCGGGAGGTAGCACAGATACGCAGTATTTT	CASSSEIAGGSTDTQYF
.	TRBV30	TRBJ2-1	.	TGTGCCTGGAGCCTTGGAGGAGGACAAAAACTGATACAGTTCTTC	CAWSLGGGQKLIQFF
.	TRBV5-1	TRBJ2-7	TRBD1	TGCGCCAGCAGCCGGACAGGGGGACCCTACGAGCAGTACTTC	CASSRTGGPYEQYF